The next 27 T cell receptor beta chains were all read from a single sample in a study of T-cell reconstitution after alpha-beta-depleted transplantation in children. The TCRbeta library was prepared with unique molecular identifiers. TCRdb reanalysed the PCR reads using MiXCR and keeps one entry per CDR3 protein. This sample has hundreds of thousands of distinct CDR3 sequences, with under 13% found just once. This specimen was PBMCs, taken before TCRalphabeta/CD19-depleted stem cell transplant. The receptors shown here come from a child under two years old with acute myeloid leukemia, due to receive a stem cell transplant.

This clonotype occurred many times. The chain is built from TRBV30 and TRBJ2-7; TRBD1 might be the D (6 bases). V lost 4 bases and J lost 1, with 11 bases in between. The CDR3 spans 13 residues. Germline V lookup: CDR1 GTSNPN, CDR2 SVGIG (reference sequence). The CDR3: CAWKVQGSYEQYF. Written as DNA, the CDR3 is TGTGCCTGGAAAGTACAGGGATCCTACGAGCAGTACTTC.

This clonotype was recorded many times. The rearrangement links TRBV11-2 to TRBJ1-2; D is ambiguous. Trimming took 3 bases from V and 3 from J, leaving 8 bases between them. The CDR3 loop spans 13 amino acids. Germline V gives CDR1 SGHAT, CDR2 FQNNGV. The CDR3 region is CASSLGAHYGYTF. The DNA of the CDR3 is TGTGCCAGCAGCTTGGGAGCCCACTATGGCTACACCTTC. Full variable domain (rest looked up from reference TRBV11-2 and TRBJ1-2): EAGVAQSPRYKIIEKRQSVAFWCNPISGHATLYWYQQILGQGPKLLIQFQNNGVVDDSQLPKDRFSAERLKGVDSTLKIQPAKLEDSAVYLCASSLGAHYGYTFGSGTRLTVV.

This clonotype was seen at least ten times. The CDR3: CSVLRGMNTEAFF. The CDR3 DNA is TGCAGCGTTCTCAGGGGAATGAACACTGAAGCTTTCTTT. V is TRBV29-1 and J is TRBJ1-1; a weak D match, TRBD1 (6 bases). Germline V lookup: CDR1 SQVTM, CDR2 ANQGSEA. V lost 5 bases to trimming and J lost 0 bases, with 10 bases between them. CDR3 length: 13 amino acids.

This clonotype was picked up many times. The chain employs TRBV19 and TRBJ1-2; no definite D call. This CDR3 contains 13 residues. Germline V lookup: CDR1 LNHDA, CDR2 SQIVND (reference sequence). Trimming removed 6 bases from V and 6 bases from J, with 14 bases in between. The CDR3 here is CASSSRLRDGYTF. The CDR3 DNA sequence: TGTGCCAGTAGCTCACGTCTAAGGGATGGCTACACCTTC.

This clonotype was counted at least ten times. The chain has TRBV5-1 and TRBJ1-3; possible D gene TRBD1, 6 bases. V dropped 4 bases and J dropped 1 base, with 21 bases sitting between them. The CDR3 has 18 amino acids. Germline V gene data show CDR1 as SGHRS and CDR2 as YFSETQ. CDR3 nucleotide sequence: TGCGCCAGCAGCCGTACCTTGGACAGCCCGGGATCTGGAAACACCATATATTTT. Its translation: CASSRTLDSPGSGNTIYF.

Regarding this clonotype: Mismatch with germline at one junction end may stem from a read error. This chain uses TRBV7-6 with TRBJ1-1, with D possibly being TRBD1 (6 bases). The CDR3 consists of 15 residues. Looked up from germline, CDR1 is SGHVS and CDR2 is FNYEAQ. CDR3 region: CASSWNPTGNTETFF. The CDR3 coding sequence is TGTGCCAGCAGCTGGAACCCGACAGGAAACACTGAAACTTTCTTT. The full variable domain, with the rest looked up from reference TRBV7-6 and TRBJ1-1, is GAGVSQSPRYKVTKRGQDVALRCDPISGHVSLYWYRQALGQGPEFLTYFNYEAQQDKSGLPNDRFSAERPEGSISTLTIQRTEQRDSAMYRCASSWNPTGNTETFFGQGTRLTVV.

This clonotype has at least ten counts. The J gene is TRBJ1-4, the V gene TRBV12-3 or TRBV12-4; tentatively, D is TRBD1 (6 bases). Trimming removed 8 bases at V and 7 bases at J, with 20 bases between. The CDR3 runs 15 residues. The CDR3 region is CASGRGPGVFEKLFF. In DNA form, the CDR3 reads TGTGCCAGCGGTCGCGGGCCAGGGGTTTTTGAAAAACTGTTTTTT.

This chain uses TRBV3-1 with TRBJ2-7; the D gene is possibly TRBD2 (7 bases). The CDR3 has 16 amino acids. Germline V CDR1 and CDR2: LGHDT, YNNKEL (reference sequence). V was pared by 11 bases and J by 3 bases, with 26 bases between. The CDR3 is CASCLLPGGEIYEQYF. Here the CDR3 DNA reads TGTGCCTCCTGCCTACTACCGGGGGGCGAAATCTACGAGCAGTACTTC.

The rearrangement links TRBV20-1 to TRBJ2-1, with a possible D match to TRBD2 (5 bases). There are 14 residues in the CDR3. Germline V gene sequence: CDR1 DFQATT, CDR2 SNEGSKA (reference sequence). V was cut by 5 bases and J by 3 bases, with 14 bases left in between. The CDR3 reads CSAEEDWLYNEQFF. DNA for the CDR3: TGCAGTGCTGAGGAGGACTGGCTCTACAATGAGCAGTTCTTC.

This clonotype was seen at least ten times. The genes are TRBV7-8 and TRBJ2-7; D not resolved. Looked up from germline, CDR1 is SGHVS and CDR2 is FQNEAQ. V was pared by 5 bases and J by 2 bases, with 10 bases between. The CDR3 has 13 amino acids. CDR3 protein: CASSPSATYEQYF. The CDR3 nucleotides read TGTGCCAGCAGCCCAAGTGCCACCTACGAGCAGTACTTC.

This clonotype has a count of ten or more. The chain links TRBV29-1 to TRBJ1-1, with TRBD1 as a possible D gene (6 bases). The V gene lost 4 bases and the J gene lost 3 bases, with 18 bases spanning the gap. In germline, CDR1 is SQVTM, CDR2 ANQGSEA. This CDR3 spans 15 amino acids. The CDR3: CSVGNDRSRYTEAFF. The CDR3 DNA is TGCAGCGTTGGAAACGACAGGTCACGATACACTGAAGCTTTCTTT. Filled out from reference TRBV29-1 and TRBJ1-1, the complete variable domain reads SAVISQKPSRDICQRGTSLTIQCQVDSQVTMMFWYRQQPGQSLTLIATANQGSEATYESGFVIDKFPISRPNLTFSTLTVSNMSPEDSSIYLCSVGNDRSRYTEAFFGQGTRLTVV.

This clonotype was detected many times. The chain recombines TRBV20-1 with TRBJ2-5, with D perhaps TRBD1 or TRBD2 (5 bases each). V lost 1 base and J 5 bases, leaving 17 bases between the germline ends. There are 15 residues in the CDR3. CDR1 and CDR2 from the germline V gene are DFQATT and SNEGSKA (reference sequence). CDR3 sequence (DNA): TGCAGTGCTAGAGCGGGGCAATCCAGACGGGAGACCCAGTACTTC. This encodes CSARAGQSRRETQYF.

This clonotype was picked up many times. CDR3 DNA: TGTGCCAGCAGCCCGGACAGATCGAAAGAGACCCAGTACTTC. Translated, it gives CASSPDRSKETQYF. The chain joins TRBV7-9 to TRBJ2-5; D is possibly TRBD1 (6 bases). Looked up from germline, CDR1 is SEHNR and CDR2 is FQNEAQ (reference sequence). There are 14 residues in the CDR3. Trimming shortened V by 5 bases and J by 3 bases, and 13 bases separated the two germline ends.

This clonotype has a count of ten or more. V is TRBV5-1 and J is TRBJ2-3; D is undetermined. Trimming took 3 bases from V and 1 from J, leaving 21 bases between them. CDR3 size: 18 residues. Germline CDR1 and CDR2: SGHRS and YFSETQ. CDR3 DNA sequence: TGCGCCAGCAGCTCCCCCCCCGGGCGGAGTCAACGCACAGATACGCAGTATTTT. It encodes CASSSPPGRSQRTDTQYF.

There are a few counts of this clonotype. The chain is built from TRBV7-2 and TRBJ1-5, with D possibly being TRBD1 (6 bases). Germline CDR1 and CDR2: SGHTA and FQGNSA. V lost 5 bases and J 0 bases, leaving 17 bases between the germline ends. This CDR3 has 17 residues. The CDR3: CASSPAGGQGSNQPQHF. The CDR3 nucleotides are TGTGCCAGCAGCCCAGCGGGGGGACAAGGTAGCAATCAGCCCCAGCATTTT.

This clonotype has a count of ten or more. This chain joins TRBV9 and TRBJ2-4, with D perhaps matching TRBD1 or TRBD2 (5 bases each). The V end lost 4 bases, the J end lost 7 bases, and 15 bases lay between the germline ends. The CDR3 runs 14 residues. Germline V gene data show CDR1 as SGDLS and CDR2 as YYNGEE. This chain's CDR3 is CASSLGDKGNIQYF. The CDR3 DNA reads as TGTGCCAGCAGCCTGGGAGACAAGGGGAACATTCAGTACTTC.

This clonotype was seen ten or more times. J is TRBJ1-6 and V is TRBV7-9; weak D call: TRBD1 (5 bases). Trimming left V 1 base short and J 7 bases short, with 11 bases between. Per germline, CDR1 SEHNR and CDR2 FQNEAQ (reference sequence). CDR3 length equals 15 residues. This chain's CDR3 is CASSLGGVGNSPLHF. Written as DNA, the CDR3 is TGTGCCAGCAGCTTAGGGGGCGTTGGGAATTCACCCCTCCACTTT.

This clonotype was counted ten times or more. V gene TRBV7-3 combines with J gene TRBJ1-1; unclear D gene. Per germline, CDR1 SGHTA and CDR2 FQGTGA. Trimming stripped 4 bases from V and 4 bases from J, with 10 bases between. This CDR3 is built from 13 residues. The CDR3: CASSSSAFTEAFF. The CDR3 bases are TGTGCCAGCAGCTCAAGCGCTTTCACTGAAGCTTTCTTT.

This clonotype was seen many times. The gene calls are TRBV20-1 and TRBJ1-1; 9 bases agree with TRBD1. Per the germline V gene, CDR1 is DFQATT and CDR2 is SNEGSKA (reference sequence). CDR3 size: 14 residues. With V trimmed by 6 bases and J by 4 bases, 9 bases remained unmatched. The CDR3, as DNA: TGCAGTGCATCGGACAGGGGCTTTAGCACTGAAGCTTTCTTT. Its translation is CSASDRGFSTEAFF.

This clonotype was recorded at least ten times. V is TRBV15 and J is TRBJ2-7, with 10 positions matching TRBD1. Germline V gene data show CDR1 as LNHNV and CDR2 as YYDKDF (reference sequence). V lost 3 bases to trimming and J lost 6 bases; unmatched junction nucleotides: 5. This CDR3 region has 14 residues. CDR3 sequence (DNA): TGTGCCACCAGCAGGCTTAGGACAGGGGGCGAGCAGTACTTC. It translates to CATSRLRTGGEQYF.

A word on this clonotype: Being one base from a much bigger clone, this may be a read error. The genes are TRBV7-2 and TRBJ2-7; 7 nucleotides agree with TRBD1. The CDR3 runs to 15 residues. Germline-derived CDR1 and CDR2 are SGHTA and FQGNSA. V lost 1 base and J lost 2; bases outside the gene matches: 5. The CDR3 DNA reads TGTGCCAGCAGCTTAGAGACAGGGTTACCCTACGAGCAGTACTTC. It is translated as CASSLETGLPYEQYF.

This clonotype was detected many times. V is TRBV5-5 and J is TRBJ2-5; no clear D gene. Germline lookup yields CDR1 SGHKS and CDR2 YYEKEE (reference sequence). The CDR3 length is 12 residues. Trimming cost V 2 bases and J 0 bases, with 2 bases left between them. This chain's CDR3 is CASSFHQETQYF. The CDR3 DNA reads as TGTGCCAGCAGCTTCCACCAAGAGACCCAGTACTTC. Variable domain in full (rest from reference TRBV5-5 and TRBJ2-5): DAGVTQSPTHLIKTRGQQVTLRCSPISGHKSVSWYQQVLGQGPQFIFQYYEKEERGRGNFPDRFSARQFPNYSSELNVNALLLGDSALYLCASSFHQETQYFGPGTRLLVL.

A remark on this clonotype: A much larger clone lies one base from this, so it may be a read error. Written as DNA, the CDR3 is TGCGCCAGCAGCCCGTTCGTCGGGGATGAGCAGTTCTTC. Its translation is CASSPFVGDEQFF. This sequence joins TRBV5-1 and TRBJ2-1; TRBD2 is a possible D gene (5 bases). Germline CDR1 and CDR2: SGHRS and YFSETQ. Trimming stripped 4 bases from V and 8 bases from J, with 13 bases between. The CDR3 has 13 amino acids.

The chain carries TRBV20-1 and TRBJ2-7, with D perhaps matching TRBD2 (5 bases). CDR3 length: 14 amino acids. The V gene's germline CDR1 is DFQATT and CDR2 SNEGSKA (reference sequence). Deletions cut 0 bases from V and 6 bases from J, with 15 bases between. CDR3 loop: CSARDPSRMSEQYF. The DNA of the CDR3 is TGCAGTGCTAGAGATCCTAGCAGGATGAGCGAGCAGTACTTC.

This clonotype was picked up many times. J is TRBJ2-7 and V is TRBV7-8, with 7 bases fitting TRBD1. Germline V lookup: CDR1 SGHVS, CDR2 FQNEAQ. With V trimmed by 3 bases and J by 5 bases, 7 bases remained unmatched. This CDR3 region has 14 residues. CDR3 sequence (DNA): TGTGCCAGCAGCTTGAGAGAGGGGGCGGACGAGCAGTACTTC. Amino acid sequence: CASSLREGADEQYF.

This clonotype was seen only a few times. J is TRBJ1-2 and V is TRBV5-4; a weak D match, TRBD1 (5 bases). The V end lost 4 bases, the J end lost 3 bases, and 16 bases lay between the germline ends. This CDR3 spans 15 amino acids. Germline CDR1 reads SGHNT; CDR2 reads YYREEE (reference sequence). CDR3 sequence (DNA): TGTGCCAGCAGCCTGGGACCCGGATCCCACTATGGCTACACCTTC. It yields the protein CASSLGPGSHYGYTF. The whole variable domain, filled in from reference TRBV5-4 and TRBJ1-2, reads ETGVTQSPTHLIKTRGQQVTLRCSSQSGHNTVSWYQQALGQGPQFIFQYYREEENGRGNFPPRFSGLQFPNYSSELNVNALELDDSALYLCASSLGPGSHYGYTFGSGTRLTVV.

This clonotype was picked up many times. The chain carries TRBV7-9 and TRBJ1-1; 9 bases line up with TRBD1. The ends lost 3 bases at V and 0 bases at J; junction bases unmatched: 2. CDR3 length equals 15 residues. Germline V CDR1 and CDR2: SEHNR, FQNEAQ (reference sequence). The chain's CDR3 is CASSLGTGMNTEAFF. CDR3 DNA sequence: TGTGCCAGCAGCTTGGGGACAGGGATGAACACTGAAGCTTTCTTT.